The 18 T cell receptor beta chains reported below all come from one sample, sequenced in a study of blood T cell repertoires in COVID-19 (dated by TCRdb to the early 2020s). Library creation used the immunoSEQ multiplex PCR assay. TCRdb took over this immuneACCESS table, retaining in-frame rearrangements with V and J assigned. Such tables are incomplete; in checked studies, under half of the missing clones stem from an unresolved V gene, and the remainder is unexplained. This sample is represented by approximately 200,000 clones; roughly 94% of them were singletons. Of the sample, 0.7% to 0.8% falls within the top ten clones. Material: peripheral blood. The receptors were sampled from a man aged 30 to 45 with COVID-19, enrolled during active disease.

This clone was observed once. This sequence joins TRBV5-1 and TRBJ1-1; D not resolved. Trimming stripped 4 bases from V and 1 base from J, with 8 bases between. Germline loops: CDR1 SGHRS, CDR2 YFSETQ. The length of the CDR3 is 13 residues. This chain's CDR3 is CASSRRENTEAFF. The CDR3 nucleotides read TGCGCCAGCAGCCGGAGGGAGAACACTGAAGCTTTCTTT.

The chain links TRBV6-1 to TRBJ2-3, with 11 bases fitting TRBD2. Germline CDR1 and CDR2: MNHNS and SASEGT. Germline trimming cut 3 bases from V and 2 bases from J; bases unmatched to any gene: 1. CDR3 length equals 15 residues. The CDR3: CASSETSGDTDTQYF. DNA for the CDR3: TGTGCCAGCAGTGAGACTAGCGGGGACACAGATACGCAGTATTTT.

The chain joins TRBV10-3 to TRBJ1-2, with 8 positions matching TRBD1. The length of the CDR3 is 12 residues. V trimming: 6 bases; J trimming: 6 bases; junction bases outside the gene matches: 3. Germline CDR1 and CDR2: ENHRY and SYGVKD. The CDR3 nucleotides read TGTGCCATCAGAGGACAGGGTAATGGCTACACCTTC. Protein sequence: CAIRGQGNGYTF.

The J gene is TRBJ1-2, the V gene TRBV7-2; D is uncertain. Trimming took 5 bases from V and 6 from J, leaving 16 bases between them. Germline V gene lookup returns CDR1 SGHTA and CDR2 FQGNSA. The CDR3 is 14 residues long. This chain's CDR3 is CASSPRASRHGYTF. CDR3 DNA sequence: TGTGCCAGCAGCCCGAGGGCCTCACGGCATGGCTACACCTTC.

The chain is built from TRBV2 and TRBJ2-7; 9 nucleotides match TRBD2. CDR1 is SNHLY, CDR2 FYNNEI, per germline. J gave up 1 base and V 6 bases, and 7 bases lay outside the gene matches. This CDR3 spans 15 amino acids. CDR3 region: CASSPAGGFSYEQYF. The CDR3, as DNA: TGTGCCAGCAGCCCGGCGGGGGGGTTTTCCTACGAGCAGTACTTC.

V is TRBV6-5 and J is TRBJ1-3; D is unclear. This CDR3 is built from 16 residues. The germline V gene has CDR1 MNHEY and CDR2 SVGAGI. Trimming took 0 bases from V and 4 from J, leaving 13 bases between them. CDR3 protein: CASSYSVLARGNTIYF. In DNA form, the CDR3 reads TGTGCCAGCAGTTACTCGGTCCTGGCTAGGGGAAACACCATATATTTT.

This clone appeared once. V usage is TRBV19 and J usage is TRBJ2-7; 7 positions agree with TRBD2. This CDR3 spans 15 amino acids. From germline, CDR1 is LNHDA and CDR2 SQIVND (reference sequence). Germline trimming cut 3 bases from V and 4 bases from J; bases unmatched to any gene: 9. In DNA form, the CDR3 reads TGTGCCAGTAGTATTGTCTCGGGGGGTGATTACGAGCAGTACTTC. Its translation: CASSIVSGGDYEQYF.

The chain combines TRBV3-1 (or the pseudogene TRBV3-2) with TRBJ1-6, with TRBD1 as a possible D gene (6 bases). CDR3 length: 14 amino acids. V lost 5 bases to trimming and J lost 10 bases, with 15 bases between them. Germline V gene data show CDR1 as LGHDT and CDR2 as YNNKEL (reference sequence). CDR3: CASSTQGMGSPLHF. CDR3 nucleotide sequence: TGTGCCAGCAGCACCCAGGGGATGGGATCACCCCTCCACTTT.

This rearrangement joins TRBV25-1 to TRBJ1-4; no clear D gene. The CDR3 is 15 amino acids. V lost 5 bases, J lost 2 bases, and 12 bases lay in between. Germline loops: CDR1 MGHDK, CDR2 SYGVNS. Here the CDR3 reads CASSPQGLTNEKLFF. CDR3 DNA: TGTGCCAGCAGTCCACAAGGACTCACTAATGAAAAACTGTTTTTT.

The chain is built from TRBV12-1 and TRBJ1-2; TRBD1, as called in the table, went unchecked against the DNA. TRBV12-1 is reported as a pseudogene. This CDR3 has 14 residues. The CDR3: CASSMRQPCYGYTF. The CDR3 DNA reads TGTGCCAGCAGCATGAGACAGCCCTGCTATGGCTACACCTTC.

The chain employs TRBV1 and TRBJ2-7; the D call of TRBD2 is as the table states it, not checked on the DNA. TRBV1 is an annotated pseudogene. The CDR3 length is 14 residues. Written as DNA, the CDR3 is TGCACCAGCAGCATGGTAGCGGAGCGATACGAGCAGTACTTC. Its protein product is CTSSMVAERYEQYF.

The chain couples TRBV18 to TRBJ1-1; no firm D call. The germline V and J ends were trimmed by 5 bases and 3 bases, with 10 bases remaining between them. Germline V CDR1 and CDR2: KGHSH, LQKENI. CDR3 size: 13 residues. CDR3 DNA: TGTGCCAGCTCAGAGACCGAGGACACTGAAGCTTTCTTT. Protein: CASSETEDTEAFF.

V usage is TRBV11-2 and J usage is TRBJ2-5; tentative D call: TRBD1 (6 bases). This CDR3 contains 15 residues. V was trimmed by 4 bases and J by 0 bases, leaving 12 bases between them. Per the germline V gene, CDR1 is SGHAT and CDR2 is FQNNGV. The CDR3 DNA is TGTGCCAGCAGCTACCCCGGACAGTACCAAGAGACCCAGTACTTC. It translates to CASSYPGQYQETQYF. The variable domain in full, completed from reference TRBV11-2 and TRBJ2-5, reads EAGVAQSPRYKIIEKRQSVAFWCNPISGHATLYWYQQILGQGPKLLIQFQNNGVVDDSQLPKDRFSAERLKGVDSTLKIQPAKLEDSAVYLCASSYPGQYQETQYFGPGTRLLVL.

The genes are TRBV5-6 and TRBJ1-6, with D possibly TRBD1 on 6 matching bases. The ends were cut back, 0 bases at V and 10 bases at J, with 11 bases in the middle. The CDR3 loop spans 14 amino acids. Germline CDR1 and CDR2: SGHDT and YYEEEE. DNA for the CDR3: TGTGCCAGCAGCTTGGAGGGGGTAGGGTCACCCCTCCACTTT. It translates to CASSLEGVGSPLHF.

The chain is built from TRBV4-1 and TRBJ1-5; TRBD1 aligns across 8 bases. CDR3 length equals 17 residues. Looked up from germline, CDR1 is MGHRA and CDR2 is YSYEKL. The junction had 13 bases not matched to a gene; V was cut back by 3 bases and J by 6 bases. CDR3 amino acids: CASSHVPGQVDGQPQHF. CDR3 DNA sequence: TGCGCCAGCAGCCATGTACCGGGACAGGTTGACGGTCAGCCCCAGCATTTT.

The chain carries TRBV19 and TRBJ2-1; 12 nucleotides align to TRBD2. In germline, CDR1 is LNHDA, CDR2 SQIVND (reference sequence). The length of the CDR3 is 16 residues. V lost 1 base and J lost 7; bases outside the gene matches: 5. The CDR3 DNA is TGTGCCAGTAGTATAGGCCCTAGCGGGGGGGGTAATGAGCAGTTCTTC. Its protein is CASSIGPSGGGNEQFF.

V gene TRBV14 combines with J gene TRBJ2-3, with a possible D match to TRBD1 (5 bases). Trimming removed 2 bases from V and 2 bases from J, with 14 bases in between. The length of the CDR3 is 16 residues. The V gene's germline CDR1 is SGHDN and CDR2 FVKESK. CDR3 nucleotide sequence: TGTGCCAGCAGCCAAAAAGGGGCAGTTTACACAGATACGCAGTATTTT. This sequence encodes CASSQKGAVYTDTQYF.

The CDR3 region is CASTTVRGYTF. The CDR3 coding sequence is TGTGCCAGCACGACGGTGAGGGGCTACACCTTC. The rearrangement links TRBV2 to TRBJ1-2; D uncertain. Trimming stripped 7 bases from V and 8 bases from J, with 11 bases between. The CDR3 runs to 11 residues. Germline V gives CDR1 SNHLY, CDR2 FYNNEI. The variable domain in full, with the rest retrieved from reference TRBV2 and TRBJ1-2, is EPEVTQTPSHQVTQMGQEVILRCVPISNHLYFYWYRQILGQKVEFLVSFYNNEISEKSEIFDDQFSVERPDGSNFTLKIRSTKLEDSAMYFCASTTVRGYTFGSGTRLTVV.